Following are 15 T cell receptor beta chains from one sample sequenced in a study of blood T cell repertoires in COVID-19. The data were produced by immunoSEQ multiplex PCR, yet TCRdb's version contains in-frame clones alone and is incomplete. The sample gives more than 85,000 clones, 75% of which show up once; roughly 4.2% is in the top ten. Sample: peripheral blood. These receptors were obtained from a woman aged 45-65 years with acute or convalescent COVID-19.

This sequence joins TRBV5-6 and TRBJ2-4, with D tentatively TRBD2 (5 bases). Trimming removed 7 bases at V and 3 bases at J, with 11 bases between. The CDR3 has 13 residues. Germline lookup yields CDR1 SGHDT and CDR2 YYEEEE. Here the CDR3 reads CASRNRDKNIQYF. CDR3 nucleotides: TGTGCCAGCCGGAACCGGGACAAAAACATTCAGTACTTC.

This clone was recorded a few times. This rearrangement joins TRBV27 to TRBJ2-3; 7 nucleotides match TRBD1. The CDR3 runs to 13 residues. Germline V gene lookup returns CDR1 MNHEY and CDR2 SMNVEV (reference sequence). V lost 8 bases to trimming and J lost 2 bases; unmatched junction nucleotides: 4. The CDR3 is CASQTGPTDTQYF. DNA for the CDR3: TGTGCCAGCCAGACAGGGCCCACAGATACGCAGTATTTT.

The chain couples TRBV6-2 or TRBV6-3 to TRBJ2-7; no firm D call. Trimming left V 0 bases short and J 3 bases short, with 15 bases between. The CDR3 is made up of 16 amino acids. CDR1 is MNHEY and CDR2 is SVGEGT in the germline V gene. The CDR3 coding sequence is TGTGCCAGCAGTTACTCGGGCTCCCTTGAGATCTACGAGCAGTACTTC. This codes for CASSYSGSLEIYEQYF.

The chain joins TRBV28 to TRBJ1-2; 9 nucleotides agree with TRBD1. V lost 4 bases to trimming and J lost 0 bases; unmatched junction nucleotides: 6. The CDR3 covers 16 residues. Germline V gene sequence: CDR1 MDHEN, CDR2 SYDVKM. This CDR3 is CASSWGDRVSNYGYTF. In DNA, the CDR3 is TGTGCCAGCAGTTGGGGGGACAGGGTATCTAACTATGGCTACACCTTC.

The rearrangement uses TRBV6-2 or TRBV6-3 and TRBJ2-2; 7 bases map to TRBD1. V was pared by 5 bases and J by 7 bases, with 13 bases of the junction left unmatched. Germline CDR1 and CDR2: MNHEY and SVGEGT. The CDR3 contains 16 residues. CDR3: CASSLRQGVIGGELFF. The CDR3 coding sequence is TGTGCCAGCAGTCTTCGACAGGGTGTGATTGGCGGGGAGCTGTTTTTT.

This sequence joins TRBV9 and TRBJ1-2, with D hard to call. V was trimmed by 3 bases and J by 4 bases, leaving 4 bases between them. This CDR3 has 11 amino acids. Germline CDR1 SGDLS, CDR2 YYNGEE. CDR3 nucleotides: TGTGCCAGCAGCGCGGTCTATGGCTACACCTTC. This gives the protein CASSAVYGYTF.

The CDR3 protein is CASSVGPGGPNTGELFF. The DNA for the CDR3 is TGTGCCAGCAGCGTAGGCCCTGGCGGGCCGAACACCGGGGAGCTGTTTTTT. The chain recombines TRBV9 with TRBJ2-2; tentative D call: TRBD2 (5 bases). Per the germline V gene, CDR1 is SGDLS and CDR2 is YYNGEE. Between the trimmed V and J ends, which lost 0 bases and 0 bases, there was a span of 12 bases. The CDR3 loop spans 17 amino acids.

The chain couples TRBV5-1 to TRBJ1-1; maybe TRBD1 (6 bases). CDR1 and CDR2 from the germline V gene are SGHRS and YFSETQ. The V end lost 4 bases, the J end lost 1 base, and 20 bases lay between the germline ends. CDR3 size: 17 residues. The CDR3 loop reads CASSHRSPGQPNTEAFF. In DNA form, the CDR3 reads TGCGCCAGCAGCCATCGATCTCCGGGACAACCGAACACTGAAGCTTTCTTT.

The chain has TRBV6-6 and TRBJ1-4; D gene uncertain. Germline CDR1 and CDR2: MNHNY and SVGAGI (reference sequence). This CDR3 region has 11 residues. Trimming shortened V by 5 bases and J by 8 bases, and 6 bases separated the two germline ends. This CDR3 is CASSRQEKLFF. The CDR3 DNA follows: TGTGCCAGCAGTCGCCAGGAAAAACTGTTTTTT.

V gene TRBV28 combines with J gene TRBJ2-5; the D gene is possibly TRBD2 (6 bases). This CDR3 has 14 residues. Looked up from germline, CDR1 is MDHEN and CDR2 is SYDVKM. V dropped 3 bases and J dropped 5 bases, with 13 bases sitting between them. This CDR3 reads CASSFAGEVETQYF. For the CDR3, the DNA is TGTGCCAGCAGTTTTGCCGGGGAGGTCGAGACCCAGTACTTC.

This clone was seen only once. The chain combines TRBV18 with TRBJ1-1, with a possible D match to TRBD1 (6 bases). Trimming cost V 7 bases and J 0 bases, with 9 bases left between them. Germline V lookup: CDR1 KGHSH, CDR2 LQKENI. CDR3 size: 13 residues. In DNA, the CDR3 is TGTGCCAGCTTTGGACAGATGAACACTGAAGCTTTCTTT. Translated, it gives CASFGQMNTEAFF.

This clone came up once. The CDR3 DNA is TGTGCCAGCAGACCCGGTGGCGGGCCCAGGGAGGCCCAGTACTTC. Its protein product is CASRPGGGPREAQYF. The V and J genes are TRBV6-6 and TRBJ2-5; D is perhaps TRBD2 (6 bases). The CDR3 extends over 15 amino acids. Germline V lookup: CDR1 MNHNY, CDR2 SVGAGI (reference sequence). V was clipped by 6 bases and J by 9 bases, with 23 bases between them.

The genes are TRBV10-3 and TRBJ1-3, with a possible D match to TRBD1 (6 bases). The CDR3 is made up of 14 amino acids. Germline CDR1 ENHRY, CDR2 SYGVKD. The V gene lost 6 bases and the J gene lost 1 base, with 10 bases spanning the gap. This CDR3 is CAIRTDRSGNTIYF. The CDR3 bases are TGTGCCATCAGGACCGACAGGTCTGGAAACACCATATATTTT.

This chain connects TRBV19 to TRBJ1-3; possibly TRBD1 for D (5 bases). CDR3 size: 15 residues. Trimming cost V 4 bases and J 0 bases, with 10 bases left between them. CDR1 is LNHDA, CDR2 SQIVND, per germline (reference sequence). The CDR3 sequence: CASSTYRSSGNTIYF. The CDR3 DNA is TGTGCCAGTAGTACTTACAGGAGCTCTGGAAACACCATATATTTT.

The chain combines TRBV5-4 with TRBJ2-3; TRBD1 is a possible D gene (6 bases). Looked up from germline, CDR1 is SGHNT and CDR2 is YYREEE (reference sequence). The CDR3 is made up of 12 amino acids. Trimming pared 0 bases from V and 9 bases from J, leaving 8 bases between. The CDR3 DNA reads as TGTGCCAGCAGCTTGGCTCAGGGGACGCAGTATTTT. It encodes CASSLAQGTQYF.